What follows is one T cell receptor beta chain and its context. The antigen remains undetermined. The data originate from a study of a mutant IDH1 vaccine in newly diagnosed glioma. Time point denoted: week 47, end of study. The investigators gave 300 ug of mutant IDH1 20-mer peptide in each vaccine dose, together with topical imiquimod. There were eight vaccinations for patients, given in weeks 1, 3, 5, 7, 11, 15, 19 and 23. The donor cohort comprised cases of new WHO grade 3 or 4 IDH1-mutant, ATRX-lost astrocytoma. TCRdb keeps only in-frame clones here, not all; method: immunoSEQ multiplex PCR. The sample lists over 50,000 clones, approximately 76% occurring once. The sequence was collected from a woman in her thirties or forties with glioma. Some clones in this sample may be carry-over from other donors' samples. The sample in question was PBMCs, obtained from a glioma patient whose treatment included an IDH1 peptide vaccine.

CDR3 region: CASSSLGQSSYEQYF. For the CDR3, the DNA is TGTGCCAGCAGTTCACTGGGACAGAGCTCCTACGAGCAGTACTTC. The V call is TRBV27, the J call TRBJ2-7; TRBD1 matches at 7 bases. This CDR3 region has 15 residues. CDR1 MNHEY and CDR2 SMNVEV come from the germline V gene (reference sequence). The trim removed 4 bases at V and 0 bases at J, leaving 6 bases unmatched.